A single sample gave rise to the 3 T cell receptor beta chains below, sequenced in a study of identical twins. TCRdb re-derived calls from the 5' RACE reads in MiXCR, one entry per CDR3 protein. The sample records around 530,000 distinct CDR3 sequences, around 15% being singletons. These data are also associated with another study on yellow fever vaccine responses in identical twins.

The sequenced sample consisted of CD4+ T cells sorted from blood. All receptors come from a young woman in good health.

The chain links TRBV11-1 to TRBJ2-6; 8 nucleotides align to TRBD2. This CDR3 is 21 amino acids long. The V and J ends lost 8 bases and 0 bases, in that order; junction bases with no gene match: 21. Germline loops: CDR1 SGHAT, CDR2 FQDESV (reference sequence). The CDR3 here is CASQLRPGGLGGLSGANVLTF. The CDR3 coding sequence is TGTGCCAGCCAGCTACGCCCGGGAGGGCTTGGGGGCCTCTCTGGGGCCAACGTCCTGACTTTC.

This clonotype was recorded at least ten times. The chain combines TRBV7-2 with TRBJ2-1; 8 positions match TRBD2. This CDR3 comprises 15 residues. Germline CDR1 reads SGHTA; CDR2 reads FQGNSA. The J segment lost 7 bases and the V segment lost 3 bases, leaving 8 bases of the junction unmatched. Written as DNA, the CDR3 is TGTGCCAGCAGCTTCATTACGGGGGGGCGAAATGAGCAGTTCTTC. Translation gives CASSFITGGRNEQFF.

The V call is TRBV20-1, the J call TRBJ1-2; no clear D. The V end was cut by 1 base, the J end by 1 base, with 4 bases between. In germline, CDR1 is DFQATT, CDR2 SNEGSKA (reference sequence). This CDR3 is 12 amino acids long. This chain's CDR3 is CSARGDNYGYTF. The CDR3 DNA reads as TGCAGTGCTAGAGGGGATAACTATGGCTACACCTTC.